A single sample is the source of the 9 T cell receptor beta chains below, sequenced in a study of blood T cell repertoires in COVID-19. Assay: immunoSEQ multiplex PCR; the TCRdb copy retains only in-frame clones and omits some. Among roughly 130,000 clones listed, about 79% were seen once. The sample consisted of peripheral blood. The receptor set was obtained from a woman aged 45-60 years with acute or convalescent COVID-19.

This clone has only one observation. V is TRBV10-3 and J is TRBJ2-2; maybe TRBD1 (6 bases). The germline V gene encodes CDR1 ENHRY and CDR2 SYGVKD. Trimming pared 10 bases from V and 2 bases from J, leaving 14 bases between. CDR3 length: 14 residues. The CDR3 DNA follows: TGTGCCACTTTACGGGACATCAACACCGGGGAGCTGTTTTTT. Translating it yields CATLRDINTGELFF.

This chain links TRBV18 with TRBJ1-1, with 7 bases matching TRBD1. The CDR3 consists of 15 residues. After removal of 3 bases from V and 2 bases from J, the junction contained 6 bases not matched to a gene. The germline V gene has CDR1 KGHSH and CDR2 LQKENI. The CDR3 reads CASSPRTGVNTEAFF. The CDR3 bases are TGTGCCAGCTCACCTAGGACAGGAGTCAACACTGAAGCTTTCTTT.

The V gene is TRBV18, the J gene TRBJ2-1; D is perhaps TRBD2 (6 bases). CDR3 size: 14 residues. Trimming removed 6 bases at V and 0 bases at J, with 9 bases between. Germline lookup yields CDR1 KGHSH and CDR2 LQKENI. CDR3 protein: CASSGGDSYNEQFF. CDR3 coding DNA: TGTGCCAGCTCGGGCGGGGACTCCTACAATGAGCAGTTCTTC.

The chain combines TRBV12-5 with TRBJ1-2; the D is unclear. CDR3 length equals 15 residues. Germline CDR1 reads LGHNT; CDR2 reads FRNRAP. V was clipped by 7 bases and J by 5 bases, with 20 bases between them. This CDR3 is CASEDPTAGLYGYTF. Written as DNA, the CDR3 is TGTGCTAGTGAAGACCCGACGGCCGGACTATATGGCTACACCTTC.

V is TRBV27 and J is TRBJ1-2, with 11 bases aligning to TRBD1. V trimming: 8 bases; J trimming: 4 bases; junction bases outside the gene matches: 12. The CDR3 contains 16 residues. Germline V CDR1 and CDR2: MNHEY, SMNVEV (reference sequence). This CDR3 is CASWRTGGSGSYGYTF. CDR3 DNA sequence: TGTGCCAGCTGGCGGACAGGGGGCTCGGGTAGCTATGGCTACACCTTC.

The CDR3 DNA reads TGTGCCAGCAGCTTTGTTTTTCAACAACCGGGAGAAAAACTGTTTTTT. Its translation: CASSFVFQQPGEKLFF. The gene calls are TRBV7-8 and TRBJ1-4, with D uncertain. In germline, CDR1 is SGHVS, CDR2 FQNEAQ. The CDR3 runs to 16 residues. The V end was cut by 3 bases, the J end by 8 bases, with 19 bases between.

The genes are TRBV18 and TRBJ2-3, with 7 positions matching TRBD1. J was trimmed by 4 bases and V by 4 bases; bases with no gene match: 11. Germline V CDR1 and CDR2: KGHSH, LQKENI. This CDR3 region has 16 residues. CDR3 protein: CASSLYRDSSADTQYF. The DNA of the CDR3 is TGTGCCAGCTCACTATACCGGGACAGTAGCGCAGATACGCAGTATTTT.

CDR3 nucleotides: TGTGCCAGCAGCACAGGGCCCTATCAGCCCCAGCATTTT. This translates into CASSTGPYQPQHF. The chain employs TRBV12-3 or TRBV12-4 and TRBJ1-5, with a tentative D call TRBD1 (6 bases). The CDR3 is 13 amino acids. V was shortened by 6 bases and J by 5 bases, with 11 bases between the two germline ends.

This clone has a handful of counts. This chain connects TRBV6-1 to TRBJ2-7, with D perhaps TRBD1 (5 bases). V was cut by 1 base and J by 1 base, with 11 bases left in between. This CDR3 comprises 15 residues. The germline V gene has CDR1 MNHNS and CDR2 SASEGT. The CDR3 is CASSEGWGGSYEQYF. In nucleotides, the CDR3 is TGTGCCAGCAGTGAAGGGTGGGGCGGATCCTACGAGCAGTACTTC.